The 28 T cell receptor beta chains reported below all come from one sample, sequenced in a study of CD8+CD57+ T cells in acquired aplastic anemia. Genomic DNA, the template, was used for profiling of the TCR beta VDJ and CDR3. MiXCR, run by TCRdb on the reads, gives a single entry per CDR3 protein. Found here are about 200,000 distinct CDR3 sequences, roughly 53% of them singletons; the top ten hold roughly 21%. Patients included in sequencing had previously demonstrated CD8+CD57+ cell expansion by flow cytometry. Sequencing used sorted CD4+, CD8+, or CD8+CD57+ T cells (not recorded which) from PBMCs. The source of these receptors is a human donor with aplastic anemia.

Note on this clonotype: A much larger clone is a single base away; this may be a read error. The J gene is TRBJ1-1, the V gene TRBV12-3 or TRBV12-4, with unresolved D. The CDR3 extends over 13 amino acids. In nucleotides, the CDR3 is TGTGCCAGCAAACAGCATTGGAGAACTGAAGCTCTCTTT. Encoded protein: CASKQHWRTEALF.

The chain is built from TRBV5-1 and TRBJ2-7; 7 positions match TRBD1. The CDR3 totals 15 residues. V shed 4 bases and J 3 bases; nucleotides not matched to a gene: 10. CDR1 SGHRS and CDR2 YFSETQ come from the germline V gene. The DNA for the CDR3 is TGCGCCAGCAGCCCCGGCGGACAGGCGTACTACGAGCAGTACTTC. Encoded protein: CASSPGGQAYYEQYF.

This clonotype has at least ten counts. The CDR3 DNA is TGTGCCAGCAGCGCTAGCGGGGGGTTGGAGACCCAGTACTTC. It yields the protein CASSASGGLETQYF. V and J are TRBV6-1 and TRBJ2-5; 11 positions match TRBD2. The CDR3 totals 14 residues. Trimming removed 6 bases from V and 5 bases from J; junction bases left unmatched: 5. In germline, CDR1 is MNHNS, CDR2 SASEGT.

This chain connects TRBV9 to TRBJ2-3; no definite D call. There are 15 residues in the CDR3. Trimming took 0 bases from V and 2 from J, leaving 10 bases between them. CDR1 and CDR2 from the germline V gene are SGDLS and YYNGEE. CDR3 sequence: CASSVDGKLTDTQYF. CDR3 nucleotides: TGTGCCAGCAGCGTAGACGGTAAACTCACAGATACGCAGTATTTT.

This clonotype came up once. The CDR3 nucleotides are TGCGCCAGCAACGCCGGGACAGGGGGCGACGAGCAGTACTTC. It encodes CASNAGTGGDEQYF. J is TRBJ2-7 and V is TRBV10-2; 12 bases line up with TRBD1. Trimming at V came to 7 bases and at J to 5 bases, leaving 6 bases not matched to a gene. CDR1 is WSHSY and CDR2 is SAAADI in the germline V gene. CDR3 length equals 14 residues.

This clonotype was seen ten or more times. The chain joins TRBV20-1 to TRBJ2-3; D remains ambiguous. This CDR3 spans 11 amino acids. CDR1 and CDR2 from the germline V gene are DFQATT and SNEGSKA (reference sequence). V was cut by 2 bases and J by 4 bases, with 4 bases left in between. CDR3 sequence reads: CSARMADTQYF. The CDR3 DNA reads TGCAGTGCTAGAATGGCAGATACGCAGTATTTT.

This rearrangement joins TRBV2 to TRBJ2-5, with a possible D match to TRBD1 (6 bases). V was shortened by 7 bases and J by 3 bases, with 12 bases between the two germline ends. CDR1 SNHLY and CDR2 FYNNEI come from the germline V gene. The CDR3 runs to 13 residues. CDR3 sequence reads: CASTNRDEETQYF. The CDR3 region has the DNA TGTGCCAGCACGAACAGGGACGAAGAGACCCAGTACTTC.

The chain joins TRBV6-5 to TRBJ1-2; 7 nucleotides align to TRBD1. The J segment lost 4 bases and the V segment lost 2 bases, leaving 1 base of the junction unmatched. Germline V gene data show CDR1 as MNHEY and CDR2 as SVGAGI. This CDR3 comprises 13 residues. CDR3 amino acids: CASSYRQGYGYTF. The CDR3, as DNA: TGTGCCAGCAGTTACAGACAGGGCTATGGCTACACCTTC.

CDR3 region: CATSRAPLRPGNPPLHF. CDR3 DNA sequence: TGTGCCACCAGCAGAGCCCCTCTACGTCCGGGGAATCCACCCCTCCACTTT. V usage is TRBV15 and J usage is TRBJ1-6; no reliable D call. CDR1 is LNHNV, CDR2 YYDKDF, per germline (reference sequence). V gave up 1 base and J gave up 11 bases, with 21 bases separating them. CDR3 size: 17 residues.

This clonotype has ten or more counts. The chain is built from TRBV6-6 and TRBJ1-2; TRBD1 matches at 8 bases. Germline CDR1 and CDR2: MNHNY and SVGAGI (reference sequence). Losses at the gene ends were 6 bases for V and 4 bases for J; bases not matched to a gene: 7. The CDR3 is 14 amino acids. The DNA of the CDR3 is TGTGCCAGCAGCCGTAACAGGGGGATCTATGGCTACACCTTC. Its protein product is CASSRNRGIYGYTF.

Worth noting for this clonotype: A much larger clone differs by one base, so this may be a read error. The CDR3 ends on some other residue instead of the conserved phenylalanine or tryptophan, so this is likely a read error. The chain links TRBV5-1 to TRBJ1-5; D gene uncertain. Germline V CDR1 and CDR2: SGHRS, YFSETQ. This CDR3 has 13 residues. V was clipped by 4 bases and J by 4 bases, with 9 bases between them. The CDR3 DNA follows: TGCGCCAGCAGCCAGTCGGGGAATCAGCCCCAGCATCTT. Protein sequence: CASSQSGNQPQHL.

Turning to this clonotype: This may arise from a read error, as a much more abundant clone is one base away. The chain couples TRBV12-3 or TRBV12-4 to TRBJ2-3; D is perhaps TRBD2 (7 bases). V lost 2 bases and J 7 bases, leaving 10 bases between the germline ends. The CDR3 length is 13 residues. CDR3 amino acids: CASSLRGGNTQYF. For the CDR3, the DNA is TGTGCCAGCAGTTTAAGGGGGGGTAATACGCAGTATTTT.

This clonotype was detected ten times or more. The chain recombines TRBV19 with TRBJ2-7, with TRBD1 matching over 8 bases. Per germline, CDR1 LNHDA and CDR2 SQIVND (reference sequence). This CDR3 has 14 amino acids. Losses at the gene ends were 5 bases for V and 3 bases for J; bases not matched to a gene: 6. The CDR3 region has the DNA TGTGCCAGTAGTCTAGGACAGGGCAACTACGAGCAGTACTTC. Protein product: CASSLGQGNYEQYF.

This chain connects TRBV19 to TRBJ1-5, with a possible D match to TRBD1 (5 bases). Germline-derived CDR1 and CDR2 are LNHDA and SQIVND (reference sequence). Trimming removed 7 bases at V and 5 bases at J, with 27 bases between. The CDR3 has 18 residues. CDR3 DNA: TGTGCCAGTACCCCTGACAGCGCCTTCCCCACAGTGGATCAGCCCCAGCATTTT. It codes for CASTPDSAFPTVDQPQHF.

The table lists this clonotype with many counts. The chain employs TRBV4-1 and TRBJ1-5; weak D call: TRBD1 (5 bases). The length of the CDR3 is 14 residues. In germline, CDR1 is MGHRA, CDR2 YSYEKL. V was pared by 1 base and J by 4 bases, with 8 bases between. CDR3 region: CASSQGTKNQPQHF. The CDR3 bases are TGCGCCAGCAGCCAAGGGACAAAGAATCAGCCCCAGCATTTT.

This clonotype was seen ten or more times. The chain combines TRBV4-3 with TRBJ1-5, with D perhaps matching TRBD1 (6 bases). CDR3 length: 13 residues. With 3 bases removed from V and 6 bases from J, the gap between germline ends came to 9 bases. Germline V gene data show CDR1 as LGHNA and CDR2 as YSLEER. DNA of the CDR3: TGCGCCAGCAGCCATACAGGGACTCAGCCCCAGCATTTT. Protein product: CASSHTGTQPQHF.

This chain connects TRBV19 to TRBJ2-3; D not certain. Germline V gene data show CDR1 as LNHDA and CDR2 as SQIVND (reference sequence). The CDR3 loop spans 15 amino acids. Trimming took off 3 bases at V and 0 bases at J, with 10 bases between the two ends. The CDR3 coding sequence is TGTGCCAGTAGTATCGGTACAGCGAGCACAGATACGCAGTATTTT. It yields the protein CASSIGTASTDTQYF.

A single count supports this clonotype. In DNA form, the CDR3 reads TGCAGTGCTAGAGATCCGGGGGCATTAGGGCAGTACTTC. This encodes CSARDPGALGQYF. The V and J genes are TRBV20-1 and TRBJ2-4; D may correspond to TRBD1 or TRBD2 (6 bases each). Germline V gene sequence: CDR1 DFQATT, CDR2 SNEGSKA (reference sequence). Trimming pared 0 bases from V and 13 bases from J, leaving 16 bases between. The CDR3 runs to 13 residues.

This clonotype was counted ten times or more. The gene calls are TRBV10-1 and TRBJ2-2; 11 bases agree with TRBD2. This CDR3 is built from 17 residues. The V gene's germline CDR1 is WNHNN and CDR2 SYGVQD (reference sequence). The ends lost 1 base at V and 0 bases at J; junction bases unmatched: 1. CDR3 sequence: CASSELAGGPNTGELFF. For the CDR3, the DNA is TGCGCCAGCAGTGAGTTAGCGGGGGGGCCGAACACCGGGGAGCTGTTTTTT.

The chain links TRBV19 to TRBJ2-3; a weak D match, TRBD1 (5 bases). The CDR3 runs 15 residues. Trimming cost V 3 bases and J 6 bases, with 16 bases left between them. Germline CDR1 is LNHDA and CDR2 is SQIVND (reference sequence). CDR3 DNA: TGTGCCAGTAGTATGACGCCCAATCCAGGGGATACGCAGTATTTT. This translates into CASSMTPNPGDTQYF.

In this sample, this clonotype turned up many times. The rearrangement joins TRBV6-1 to TRBJ1-6; TRBD1 aligns across 12 bases. From germline, CDR1 is MNHNS and CDR2 SASEGT. Losses at the gene ends were 3 bases for V and 10 bases for J; bases not matched to a gene: 7. This CDR3 has 16 residues. The CDR3 is CASSDPGQGAGSPLHF. DNA of the CDR3: TGTGCCAGCAGTGATCCGGGACAGGGGGCAGGATCACCCCTCCACTTT.

The V and J genes are TRBV2 and TRBJ2-4, with 12 bases lining up with TRBD1. This CDR3 spans 19 amino acids. Germline CDR1 reads SNHLY; CDR2 reads FYNNEI. V shed 5 bases, J shed 0 bases, and the junction held 11 bases outside the gene matches. This CDR3 reads CASSRSGQGAQGAKNIQYF. The CDR3 DNA reads TGTGCCAGCAGTCGCTCGGGACAGGGGGCGCAGGGAGCCAAAAACATTCAGTACTTC.

The rearrangement uses TRBV7-3 and TRBJ2-3, with 9 positions matching TRBD1. The V gene's germline CDR1 is SGHTA and CDR2 FQGTGA. Unmatched junction bases numbered 6, after V lost 1 base and J lost 4 bases. The CDR3 runs 16 residues. The DNA for the CDR3 is TGTGCCAGCAGCTTAAGTTCGGACAGGGGCGCAGATACGCAGTATTTT. This translates into CASSLSSDRGADTQYF.

Concerning this clonotype itself: This sequence may be a read error, since a much larger clone differs from it by one base. The rearrangement joins TRBV2 to TRBJ1-1, with 7 bases aligning to TRBD1. CDR3 length equals 15 residues. Germline V gene sequence: CDR1 SNHLY, CDR2 FYNNEI. V dropped 3 bases and J dropped 4; count of bases not matched to a gene: 8. CDR3 loop: CASSEAGTESTEAFF. CDR3 DNA sequence: TGTGCCAGCAGTGAGGCCGGGACAGAGAGCACTGAAGCTTTCTTT.

The sample holds many counts of this clonotype. This sequence joins TRBV5-1 and TRBJ1-1, with unresolved D. The germline V gene has CDR1 SGHRS and CDR2 YFSETQ. This CDR3 has 14 residues. The germline V and J ends were trimmed by 0 bases and 4 bases, with 10 bases remaining between them. In nucleotides, the CDR3 is TGCGCCAGCAGCTTGGAAGCAGAGGGCACTGAAGCTTTCTTT. Its protein is CASSLEAEGTEAFF.

The rearrangement links TRBV7-3 to TRBJ2-2, with D uncertain. V was pared by 4 bases and J by 7 bases, with 10 bases between. CDR1 is SGHTA, CDR2 FQGTGA, per germline. The CDR3 totals 13 residues. This CDR3 is CASSSQTSGELFF. In DNA form, the CDR3 reads TGTGCCAGCAGCTCCCAGACCAGCGGGGAGCTGTTTTTT.

This clonotype was picked up many times. The DNA for the CDR3 is TGTGCCAGCAGCCCAGGAGTAGACCGAGGAGGCTACACCTTC. It translates to CASSPGVDRGGYTF. V usage is TRBV5-5 and J usage is TRBJ1-2, with unresolved D. The CDR3 length is 14 residues. Germline V gene sequence: CDR1 SGHKS, CDR2 YYEKEE (reference sequence). Trimming pared 4 bases from V and 8 bases from J, leaving 18 bases between. The whole variable domain, remainder taken from reference TRBV5-5 and TRBJ1-2, is DAGVTQSPTHLIKTRGQQVTLRCSPISGHKSVSWYQQVLGQGPQFIFQYYEKEERGRGNFPDRFSARQFPNYSSELNVNALLLGDSALYLCASSPGVDRGGYTFGSGTRLTVV.

The CDR3 is CATGQGLGQPQQYF. Written as DNA, the CDR3 is TGTGCCACCGGACAGGGCCTAGGTCAGCCCCAGCAGTACTTC. The J gene is TRBJ2-7, the V gene TRBV10-3, with 8 bases matching TRBD1. The length of the CDR3 is 14 residues. CDR1 and CDR2 (germline): ENHRY, SYGVKD. V trimming: 10 bases; J trimming: 8 bases; junction bases outside the gene matches: 16.